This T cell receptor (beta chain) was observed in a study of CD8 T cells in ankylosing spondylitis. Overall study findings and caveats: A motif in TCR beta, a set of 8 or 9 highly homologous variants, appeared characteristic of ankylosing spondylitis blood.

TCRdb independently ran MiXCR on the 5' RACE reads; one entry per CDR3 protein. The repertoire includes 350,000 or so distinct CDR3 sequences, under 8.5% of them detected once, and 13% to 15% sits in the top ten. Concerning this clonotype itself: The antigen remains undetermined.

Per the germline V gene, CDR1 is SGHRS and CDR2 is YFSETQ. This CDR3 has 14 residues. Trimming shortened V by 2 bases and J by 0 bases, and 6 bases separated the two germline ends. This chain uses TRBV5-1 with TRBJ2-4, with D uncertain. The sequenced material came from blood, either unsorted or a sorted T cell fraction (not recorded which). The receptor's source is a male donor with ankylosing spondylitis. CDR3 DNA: TGCGCCAGCAGCTTAGAGTCAGCCAAAAACATTCAGTACTTC. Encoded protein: CASSLESAKNIQYF. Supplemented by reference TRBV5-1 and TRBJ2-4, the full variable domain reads KAGVTQTPRYLIKTRGQQVTLSCSPISGHRSVSWYQQTPGQGLQFLFEYFSETQRNKGNFPGRFSGRQFSNSRSEMNVSTLELGDSALYLCASSLESAKNIQYFGAGTRLSVL.